Detailed here is one T cell receptor beta chain. Its antigen is currently unknown. Time point given: persistent/refractory GD, antithyroid drugs over 5 years with positive TRAb. Scientists built the TCR library using RNA that was extracted from PBMCs. The source of the sample is a study of regulatory T cells in long-lasting Graves disease. Combining iRepertoire HTBI primers with Arm-PCR of CDR3 regions, the authors built TCR beta libraries. Authors' analysis steps: Overall, samples carried roughly 60 TRBV and 15 or so TRBJ segments. TCRdb re-derived calls from the multiplex PCR reads in MiXCR, one entry per CDR3 protein. The V and J calls come from TCRdb's annotation, not from the publication. In the table there are roughly 700,000 distinct CDR3 sequences, around 30% of which are singletons. Study-wide points: Persistent Graves' patients showed less TCR diversity than newly diagnosed patients showed. Favored gene segments in persistent disease were TRBV28, TRBJ1-2 and TRBJ2-5.

The CDR3 totals 13 residues. Trimming cost V 7 bases and J 9 bases, with 16 bases left between them. V is TRBV12-3 or TRBV12-4 and J is TRBJ1-5; D possibly corresponds to TRBD1 (5 bases). The TCR originated in a female donor with Graves disease. Sample: peripheral blood mononuclear cells (PBMCs), taken when the disease was refractory, from a patient treated with antithyroid drugs. CDR3 coding DNA: TGTGCCAGCACCGCCGGGGCCCAGGGGCCCCAGCATTTT. It translates to CASTAGAQGPQHF.